Described below is a single T cell receptor beta chain sequence and its context. Its antigen remains unknown. Clones were read by immunoSEQ multiplex PCR, and TCRdb kept only the in-frame ones, dropping some. The sample holds about 380,000 clones, 83% seen once. As for treatment: some 19 received Ad26.COV2.S at low or high dose, single or two shots; about 5 received placebo; per-sample allocation not given. Repertoires come from day 63 after the first vaccine or placebo injection. An adult aged 18-55 years in Boston served as the donor. The V gene lost 6 bases and the J gene lost 0 bases, with 11 bases spanning the gap. Germline values: CDR1 MDHEN, CDR2 SYDVKM. This CDR3 is built from 15 residues. This sample is part of a study of Ad26.COV2.S vaccination and SARS-CoV-2 variants. General study points: Comparable non-spike TCR breadth was observed in vaccine and placebo recipients.

The clonotype originates from a person aged 18 to 59 who received the Ad26.COV2.S COVID-19 vaccine or a placebo. The gene calls are TRBV28 and TRBJ1-4; D gene unclear. The material sequenced was peripheral blood, taken in a trial of Ad26.COV2.S vaccine versus placebo. CDR3 in amino acids: CASSHGGATNEKLFF. The CDR3 DNA reads TGTGCCAGCAGCCACGGCGGTGCAACTAATGAAAAACTGTTTTTT.